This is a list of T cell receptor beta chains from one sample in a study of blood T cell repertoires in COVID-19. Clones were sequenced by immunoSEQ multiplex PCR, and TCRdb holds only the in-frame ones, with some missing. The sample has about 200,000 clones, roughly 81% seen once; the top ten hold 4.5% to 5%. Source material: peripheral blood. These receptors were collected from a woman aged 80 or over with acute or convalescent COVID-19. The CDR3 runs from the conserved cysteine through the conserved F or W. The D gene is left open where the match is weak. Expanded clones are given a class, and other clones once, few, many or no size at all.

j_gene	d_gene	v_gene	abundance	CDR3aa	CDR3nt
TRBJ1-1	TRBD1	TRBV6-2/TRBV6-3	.	CASSPDRVNTEAFF	TGTGCCAGCAGTCCGGACAGGGTTAACACTGAAGCTTTCTTT
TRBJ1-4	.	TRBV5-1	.	CASSLQGFGEKLFF	TGCGCCAGCAGCTTACAGGGATTTGGTGAAAAACTGTTTTTT
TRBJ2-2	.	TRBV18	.	CASSQSQATGELFF	TGTGCCAGCTCACAATCTCAGGCGACCGGGGAGCTGTTTTTT
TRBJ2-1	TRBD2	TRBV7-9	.	CASTLAGGPSYEQFF	TGTGCCAGCACATTAGCGGGAGGACCTTCCTATGAGCAGTTCTTC
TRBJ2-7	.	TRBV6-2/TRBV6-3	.	CASSYRPTRIYEQYF	TGTGCCAGCAGTTATCGCCCGACTAGAATTTACGAGCAGTACTTC
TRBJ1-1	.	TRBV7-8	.	CASSTRTAREAFF	TGTGCCAGCAGCACAAGGACAGCGAGGGAAGCTTTCTTT
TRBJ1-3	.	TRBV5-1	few	CASSFGQPSGNTIYF	TGCGCCAGCAGCTTCGGACAGCCCTCTGGAAACACCATATATTTT
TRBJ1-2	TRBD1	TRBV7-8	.	CASSLGDRGNYGYTF	TGTGCCAGCAGCTTAGGGGACAGGGGGAACTATGGCTACACCTTC
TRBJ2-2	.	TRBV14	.	CASSRVRNTGELFF	TGTGCCAGCAGCCGAGTCCGGAACACCGGGGAGCTGTTTTTT
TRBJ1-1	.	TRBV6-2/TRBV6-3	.	CASSPRSRARNTEAFF	TGTGCCAGCAGCCCGAGGAGCAGGGCAAGGAACACTGAAGCTTTCTTT
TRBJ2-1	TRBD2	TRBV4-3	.	CASSQDWASGRASYNEQFF	TGCGCCAGCAGCCAAGATTGGGCTAGCGGGAGGGCCTCCTACAATGAGCAGTTCTTC
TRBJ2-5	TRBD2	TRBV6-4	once	CASEGLALAGLGQETQYF	TGTGCCAGCGAGGGCCTAGCCTTAGCGGGATTGGGACAAGAGACCCAGTACTTC
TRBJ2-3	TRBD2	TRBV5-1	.	CASSSPAGATDTQYF	TGCGCCAGCAGCTCGCCAGCGGGAGCCACAGATACGCAGTATTTT
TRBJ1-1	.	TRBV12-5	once	CASGLTPTGRTEAFF	TGTGCTAGTGGTTTGACCCCGACCGGGAGAACTGAAGCTTTCTTT
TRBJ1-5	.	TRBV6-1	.	CASSDGRVNQPQHF	TGTGCCAGCAGTGATGGCAGGGTCAATCAGCCCCAGCATTTT
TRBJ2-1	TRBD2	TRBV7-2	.	CASSLTLAGGVGEQFF	TGTGCCAGCAGCTTAACATTAGCGGGAGGGGTTGGTGAGCAGTTCTTC
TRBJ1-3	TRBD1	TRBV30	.	CAWSNLDRGGNTIYF	TGTGCCTGGAGCAATCTGGACAGGGGTGGAAACACCATATATTTT
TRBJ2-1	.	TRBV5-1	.	CASSFGSLSYNEQFF	TGCGCCAGCAGCTTCGGGAGCCTCTCCTACAATGAGCAGTTCTTC
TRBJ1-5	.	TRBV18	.	CASSPAGASNQPQHF	TGTGCCAGCTCACCCGCGGGGGCGAGCAATCAGCCCCAGCATTTT
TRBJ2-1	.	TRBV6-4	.	CASSGHDRSWEQFF	TGTGCCAGCAGTGGCCACGACAGGTCTTGGGAGCAGTTCTTC
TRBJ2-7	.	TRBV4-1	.	CASSQGDTAYEQYF	TGCGCCAGCAGCCAAGGCGACACCGCCTACGAGCAGTACTTC
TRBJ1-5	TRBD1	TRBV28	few	CASNRPGQSNQPQHF	TGTGCCAGCAATCGCCCGGGACAGAGCAATCAGCCCCAGCATTTT
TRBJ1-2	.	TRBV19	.	CASGRGVHGYTF	TGTGCCAGTGGGAGGGGAGTTCATGGCTACACCTTC
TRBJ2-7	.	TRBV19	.	CASSYRASYEQYF	TGTGCCAGTAGCTACAGGGCATCCTACGAGCAGTACTTC
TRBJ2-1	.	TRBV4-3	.	CASSRGLQSSYNEQFF	TGCGCCAGCAGCCGGGGACTCCAGAGCTCCTACAATGAGCAGTTCTTC
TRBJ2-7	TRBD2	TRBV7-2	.	CASRPASGSREQYF	TGTGCCAGCAGGCCCGCTAGCGGGAGTAGGGAGCAGTACTTC
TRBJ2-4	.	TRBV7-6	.	CASSPTQGQLAKNIQYF	TGTGCCAGCAGCCCTACTCAGGGGCAATTAGCCAAAAACATTCAGTACTTC
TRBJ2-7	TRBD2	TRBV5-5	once	CASSPQLGGAGQYF	TGTGCCAGCAGCCCTCAACTGGGAGGGGCCGGGCAGTACTTC
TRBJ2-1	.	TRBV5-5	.	CASSDPTGGAGNEQFF	TGTGCCAGCAGCGATCCTACAGGGGGAGCGGGGAATGAGCAGTTCTTC
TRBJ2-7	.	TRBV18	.	CASSPRLGEDYEQYF	TGTGCCAGCTCACCCAGATTAGGGGAGGACTACGAGCAGTACTTC
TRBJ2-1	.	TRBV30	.	CAWSVLGDTEQFF	TGTGCCTGGAGTGTACTCGGGGACACTGAGCAGTTCTTC
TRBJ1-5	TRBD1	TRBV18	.	CASSPEEGARPQHF	TGTGCCAGCTCACCAGAGGAGGGGGCCCGACCCCAGCATTTT
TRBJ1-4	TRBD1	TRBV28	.	CAYRGMNEKLFF	TGTGCTTACAGGGGGATGAATGAAAAACTGTTTTTT
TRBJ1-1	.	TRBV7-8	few	CASSTLPGLSNTEAFF	TGTGCCAGCAGCACCCTCCCGGGACTATCGAACACTGAAGCTTTCTTT
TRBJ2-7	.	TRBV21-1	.	CASSKGGSGRRQYF	TGTGCCAGCAGCAAAGGGGGTAGCGGGAGGAGGCAGTACTTC
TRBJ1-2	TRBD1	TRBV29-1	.	CSVESNPGTANYGYTF	TGCAGCGTTGAAAGTAACCCCGGGACAGCTAACTATGGCTACACCTTC
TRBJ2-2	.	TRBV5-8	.	CASSRYHRFSGELFF	TGTGCCAGCAGCCGCTACCACAGGTTTTCCGGGGAGCTGTTTTTT
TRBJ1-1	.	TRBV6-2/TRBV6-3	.	CASSYSHTAMNTEAFF	TGTGCCAGCAGTTACTCCCATACAGCTATGAACACTGAAGCTTTCTTT
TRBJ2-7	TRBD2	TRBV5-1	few	CASSLAGTSGYEQYF	TGCGCCAGCAGCTTGGCCGGGACTAGCGGGTACGAGCAGTACTTC
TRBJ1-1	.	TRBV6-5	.	CASSLRPDLNTEAFF	TGTGCCAGCAGTTTGAGACCAGACTTGAACACTGAAGCTTTCTTT
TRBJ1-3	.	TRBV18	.	CASSPARGPSNTIYF	TGTGCCAGCTCACCAGCTCGAGGGCCCTCAAACACCATATATTTT
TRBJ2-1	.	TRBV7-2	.	CASSSRTGYNEQFF	TGTGCCAGCAGCTCAAGAACAGGGTACAATGAGCAGTTCTTC
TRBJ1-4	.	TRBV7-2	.	CASSLNQGGYNEKLFF	TGTGCCAGCAGCTTAAACCAAGGGGGTTATAATGAAAAACTGTTTTTT
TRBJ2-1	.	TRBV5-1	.	CASSVTSIIIHEQFF	TGCGCCAGCAGCGTAACTAGTATTATTATCCATGAGCAGTTCTTC
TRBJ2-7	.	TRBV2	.	CASSDQTGSFYEQYF	TGTGCCAGCAGCGACCAGACGGGAAGTTTCTACGAGCAGTACTTC
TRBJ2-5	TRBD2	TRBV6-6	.	CASSLSREGRETQYF	TGTGCCAGCAGTCTGTCACGGGAGGGCCGTGAGACCCAGTACTTC
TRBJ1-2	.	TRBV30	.	CAWSPTEGYTF	TGTGCCTGGAGTCCTACAGAGGGCTACACCTTC
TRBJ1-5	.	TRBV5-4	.	CASSLAEGPHF	TGTGCCAGCAGCTTGGCGGAGGGCCCGCATTTT
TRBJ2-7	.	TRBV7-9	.	CASSFRSPGNEQYF	TGTGCCAGCAGCTTTAGAAGTCCGGGGAACGAGCAGTACTTC
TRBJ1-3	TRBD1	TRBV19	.	CASTDRRSGNTIYF	TGTGCCAGTACGGACAGGCGGTCTGGAAACACCATATATTTT
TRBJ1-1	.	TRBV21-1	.	CASSKVGEREEAFF	TGTGCCAGCAGCAAAGTTGGGGAGAGAGAGGAAGCATTCTTT
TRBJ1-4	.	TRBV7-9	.	CASSASGRDEKLFF	TGTGCCAGCAGCGCCTCGGGTCGAGATGAAAAACTGTTTTTT
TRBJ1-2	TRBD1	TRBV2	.	CASSPRQGGYTF	TGTGCCAGCAGCCCCAGACAGGGCGGCTACACCTTC
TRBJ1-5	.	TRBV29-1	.	CSVRQGGNQPQHF	TGCAGCGTTCGACAAGGGGGCAATCAGCCCCAGCATTTT
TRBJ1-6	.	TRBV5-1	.	CASSLGLQGGSPLHF	TGCGCCAGCAGCTTAGGCTTGCAGGGAGGGTCACCCCTCCACTTT